The 18 T cell receptor beta chains given below trace back to one sample, sequenced in a study of T cells of healthy individuals. TCRdb passed the 5' RACE reads through MiXCR, listing each CDR3 protein once. The repertoire consists of about 53,000 distinct CDR3 sequences, with approximately 14% occurring once and the leading ten covering 15% to 20%. The receptors stem from a human donor in good health.

This clonotype was recorded many times. The J gene is TRBJ1-4, the V gene TRBV18, with D uncertain. CDR1 KGHSH and CDR2 LQKENI come from the germline V gene. The CDR3 loop spans 13 amino acids. The germline V and J ends were trimmed by 3 bases and 8 bases, with 10 bases remaining between them. The CDR3 DNA reads as TGTGCCAGCTCACCCACGGGATACGAAAAACTGTTTTTT. Its translation: CASSPTGYEKLFF. The variable domain in full, completed from reference TRBV18 and TRBJ1-4, reads NAGVMQNPRHLVRRRGQEARLRCSPMKGHSHVYWYRQLPEEGLKFMVYLQKENIIDESGMPKERFSAEFPKEGPSILRIQQVVRGDSAAYFCASSPTGYEKLFFGSGTQLSVL.

This clonotype was detected many times. The chain employs TRBV6-6 and TRBJ2-2, with 9 bases lining up with TRBD1. V was pared by 5 bases and J by 3 bases, with 7 bases of the junction left unmatched. This CDR3 is built from 16 residues. Germline-derived CDR1 and CDR2 are MNHNY and SVGAGI (reference sequence). The CDR3 nucleotides are TGTGCCAGCAGTCCTGGGACAGGGCTGGACACCGGGGAGCTGTTTTTT. Amino acid sequence: CASSPGTGLDTGELFF.

V and J are TRBV5-1 and TRBJ2-3; the D is unclear. Per the germline V gene, CDR1 is SGHRS and CDR2 is YFSETQ. V lost 4 bases, J lost 5 bases, and 11 bases lay in between. The CDR3 contains 13 residues. The CDR3 coding sequence is TGCGCCAGCAGCCCCGGGTTGGGAGATACGCAGTATTTT. This codes for CASSPGLGDTQYF. The full variable domain, its missing parts supplied by reference TRBV5-1 and TRBJ2-3, is KAGVTQTPRYLIKTRGQQVTLSCSPISGHRSVSWYQQTPGQGLQFLFEYFSETQRNKGNFPGRFSGRQFSNSRSEMNVSTLELGDSALYLCASSPGLGDTQYFGPGTRLTVL.

This sequence joins TRBV12-5 and TRBJ2-5; 11 bases are a match to TRBD2. The CDR3 consists of 18 residues. The J segment lost 4 bases and the V segment lost 6 bases, leaving 16 bases of the junction unmatched. Germline CDR1 and CDR2: LGHNT and FRNRAP. The CDR3 sequence is CASGKTSLAGGMAETQYF. CDR3 in DNA: TGTGCTAGTGGGAAGACGTCTCTAGCGGGAGGTATGGCAGAGACCCAGTACTTC.

In this sample, this clonotype turned up a few times. V usage is TRBV29-1 and J usage is TRBJ1-1, with 9 bases that match TRBD1. CDR3 length: 13 residues. The junction had 7 bases not matched to a gene; V was cut back by 7 bases and J by 4 bases. Germline V gene lookup returns CDR1 SQVTM and CDR2 ANQGSEA. CDR3 in amino acids: CSAGQGTGTEAFF. The CDR3 DNA reads as TGCAGCGCCGGACAGGGGACGGGCACTGAAGCTTTCTTT.

The table lists this clonotype with many counts. This rearrangement joins TRBV7-2 to TRBJ1-2; D is ambiguous. Germline CDR1 SGHTA, CDR2 FQGNSA. V gave up 1 base and J gave up 3 bases, with 15 bases separating them. There are 16 residues in the CDR3. CDR3 loop: CASSLDPAPDDYGYTF. The CDR3 nucleotides read TGTGCCAGCAGCTTAGACCCCGCTCCCGACGACTATGGCTACACCTTC.

The J gene is TRBJ1-3, the V gene TRBV7-9; tentative D call: TRBD1 (5 bases). The CDR3 consists of 14 residues. The ends were cut back, 5 bases at V and 4 bases at J, with 12 bases in the middle. Germline CDR1 reads SEHNR; CDR2 reads FQNEAQ (reference sequence). The CDR3 nucleotides read TGTGCCAGCAGCCCCGGGGCAGGCGGAAACACCATATATTTT. Its translation: CASSPGAGGNTIYF.

This clonotype occurred a few times. This chain connects TRBV11-2 to TRBJ2-2, with D unresolved. Trimming cost V 5 bases and J 17 bases, with 15 bases left between them. The CDR3 has 11 amino acids. Germline V gene data show CDR1 as SGHAT and CDR2 as FQNNGV. Written as DNA, the CDR3 is TGTGCCAGCAGCCTAACCCCTTACTTTTTTTTT. Residues: CASSLTPYFFF.

This chain links TRBV27 with TRBJ1-5, with D possibly TRBD1 on 5 matching bases. Trimming removed 6 bases at V and 4 bases at J, with 13 bases between. The V gene's germline CDR1 is MNHEY and CDR2 SMNVEV (reference sequence). This CDR3 region has 14 residues. The CDR3 spells CASSTNQGNQPQHF. CDR3 DNA sequence: TGTGCCAGCAGCACAAACCAGGGTAATCAGCCCCAGCATTTT.

This clonotype came up many times. The rearrangement uses TRBV5-1 and TRBJ2-2; 11 bases are a match to TRBD1. CDR3 length equals 16 residues. Trimming removed 4 bases from V and 3 bases from J; junction bases left unmatched: 5. CDR1 and CDR2 from the germline V gene are SGHRS and YFSETQ. The CDR3: CASSPGTGGYTGELFF. CDR3 nucleotides: TGCGCCAGCAGCCCCGGGACAGGGGGTTACACCGGGGAGCTGTTTTTT.

This clonotype was seen many times. The chain carries TRBV27 and TRBJ2-7; no clear D. This CDR3 region has 14 residues. V was trimmed by 2 bases and J by 4 bases, leaving 12 bases between them. CDR1 MNHEY and CDR2 SMNVEV come from the germline V gene (reference sequence). In DNA form, the CDR3 reads TGTGCCAGCAGTTTAATTTCAGGAGTATACGAGCAGTACTTC. Protein: CASSLISGVYEQYF.

This clonotype was seen many times. This chain uses TRBV20-1 with TRBJ1-3, with 9 positions matching TRBD1. Germline V lookup: CDR1 DFQATT, CDR2 SNEGSKA (reference sequence). J gave up 5 bases and V 5 bases, and 7 bases lay outside the gene matches. CDR3 length: 14 amino acids. The CDR3: CSAEEGTGRNTIYF. The DNA of the CDR3 is TGCAGTGCTGAGGAGGGGACAGGGCGAAACACCATATATTTT.

The chain joins TRBV12-3 or TRBV12-4 to TRBJ2-3, with D possibly TRBD2 on 5 matching bases. The CDR3 covers 14 residues. V gave up 2 bases and J gave up 6 bases, with 12 bases separating them. The CDR3 DNA reads TGTGCCAGCAGTTTACGGGGATTGGGGGATACGCAGTATTTT. Translated, it gives CASSLRGLGDTQYF.

This clonotype was detected a few times. This chain uses TRBV4-1 with TRBJ2-2; D tentatively fits TRBD1 or TRBD2 (5 bases each). The CDR3 is made up of 16 amino acids. Germline CDR1 reads MGHRA; CDR2 reads YSYEKL. V was shortened by 3 bases and J by 1 base, with 12 bases between the two germline ends. The CDR3 is CASSHPPGRNTGELFF. The CDR3 coding sequence is TGCGCCAGCAGCCATCCTCCGGGACGGAACACCGGGGAGCTGTTTTTT.

This clonotype was counted between two and nine times. V is TRBV14 and J is TRBJ2-3; D is ambiguous. V was shortened by 1 base and J by 4 bases, with 9 bases between the two germline ends. CDR3 length: 14 amino acids. CDR1 and CDR2 (germline): SGHDN, FVKESK. The CDR3 loop is CASSQAPPPDTQYF. The CDR3, as DNA: TGTGCCAGCAGCCAAGCGCCCCCCCCAGATACGCAGTATTTT.

This clonotype was seen ten or more times. The chain has TRBV5-1 and TRBJ2-1; D unclear. Trimming pared 3 bases from V and 10 bases from J, leaving 8 bases between. Germline V gene sequence: CDR1 SGHRS, CDR2 YFSETQ. The CDR3 extends over 11 amino acids. In nucleotides, the CDR3 is TGCGCCAGCAGCTGGTCTATGGAGCAGTTCTTC. Amino acids: CASSWSMEQFF.

V gene TRBV20-1 combines with J gene TRBJ2-1; 9 positions agree with TRBD2. Germline loops: CDR1 DFQATT, CDR2 SNEGSKA (reference sequence). The CDR3 spans 14 residues. Trimming cost V 0 bases and J 10 bases; bases outside gene matches: 7. As DNA, the CDR3 is TGCAGTGCTAGAGACCTGGGACTAGCTATGGAGCAGTTCTTC. It translates to CSARDLGLAMEQFF.

CDR3: CASSLKRLGTDTQYF. CDR3 sequence (DNA): TGCGCCAGCAGCTTGAAAAGGCTGGGCACAGATACGCAGTATTTT. The chain uses TRBV5-1 and TRBJ2-3; D gene ambiguous. Germline V gives CDR1 SGHRS, CDR2 YFSETQ. Trimming shortened V by 1 base and J by 1 base, and 10 bases separated the two germline ends. The CDR3 runs 15 residues.